In its sample, the clone carrying this T cell receptor (beta chain) was seen a few times. The data belong to a study of blood T cell repertoires in COVID-19. Overall study context: Some COVID-19 samples were acute and others convalescent; all came from the United States, Italy and Spain. T cells, B-cell-depleted T cells, or PBMCs provided the cDNA or gDNA that served as material.

This CDR3 contains 14 residues. The V end was cut by 4 bases, the J end by 2 bases, with 9 bases between. Germline CDR1 SGDLS, CDR2 YYNGEE. In the authors' workflow: Estimated nucleated cell counts came from reference gene primer amplification. The assay was immunoSEQ multiplex PCR, and TCRdb's table has in-frame clones only and misses some. V and J calls plus clone size are reproduced from that table; the DNA served to infer D and trimming. This sample has around 88,000 clones, with about 84% found just once. The clonotype was recovered from a man in his sixties with acute or convalescent COVID-19. The chain has TRBV9 and TRBJ2-2, with D perhaps matching TRBD1 (5 bases). The sample taken for sequencing was peripheral blood. The CDR3: CASSPDSNTGELFF. The CDR3 nucleotides are TGTGCCAGCAGCCCCGACAGTAACACCGGGGAGCTGTTTTTT.